A selection of T cell receptor beta chains follows, all from one sample in a study of OX40 agonist ivuxolimab in advanced cancers. Libraries were prepared by immunoSEQ multiplex PCR; TCRdb keeps only in-frame clonotypes and omits some of them. The sample includes fewer than 30,000 clones, more than 75% of them seen just once. The sample consisted of CD4+ or CD8+ T cells sorted from blood, taken in a trial of the OX40 agonist ivuxolimab. These receptors originate from an adult with an advanced solid tumor such as melanoma, head and neck, liver or kidney cancer. Both conserved end residues are part of each CDR3. D genes are given only for firm matches. The size of a clone is reported for some rows only, either as once, few or many, or as a class for expanded clones.

>TRBJ1-4|.|16|TRBV5-6|.
TGTGCCAGCAGCGCCTTTCCCTCTCCAACTAATGAAAAACTGTTTTTT
CASSAFPSPTNEKLFF
>TRBJ1-2|.|13|TRBV19|medium-sized
TGTGCCAGTAGTACCGGGACCGGATATGGCTACACCTTC
CASSTGTGYGYTF
>TRBJ2-7|TRBD1|16|TRBV4-1|once
TGCGCCAGCAGCCGAGGGTCGGGACAGGGAACCTACGAGCAGTACTTC
CASSRGSGQGTYEQYF
>TRBJ1-6|.|15|TRBV13|.
TGTGCCAGCAGCTGGGGACGGTCGGAGACTTCACCCCTCCACTTT
CASSWGRSETSPLHF
>TRBJ2-7|.|13|TRBV11-2|.
TGTGCCAGCAGCTTTCTTGTGACCTACGAGCAGTACTTC
CASSFLVTYEQYF
>TRBJ1-1|.|14|TRBV9|.
TGTGCCAGCAGCGTAGGGAACTGGGGCACTGAAGCTTTCTTT
CASSVGNWGTEAFF
>TRBJ2-1|TRBD2|16|TRBV4-1|.
TGCGCCAGCAGCCTCTCGGGACTAGCGGGAGGAGGCGAGCAGTTCTTC
CASSLSGLAGGGEQFF
>TRBJ2-1|.|13|TRBV19|.
TGTGCCAGTAGTATGGACCGGTACAATGAGCAGTTCTTC
CASSMDRYNEQFF
>TRBJ2-4|.|16|TRBV5-1|.
TGCGCCAGCAGCCCACGGGCGGGTAGCCCCAAAAACATTCAGTACTTC
CASSPRAGSPKNIQYF
>TRBJ2-7|.|14|TRBV9|.
TGTGCCAGCAGCCCGGGGGGGGACAGCTACGAGCAGTACTTC
CASSPGGDSYEQYF
>TRBJ2-7|.|13|TRBV11-2|.
TGTGCCAGCAGCTTATTCGGTTCCTACGAGCAGTACTTC
CASSLFGSYEQYF
>TRBJ2-5|.|16|TRBV5-6|.
TGTGCCAGCAGCTTGGCGGGGGTAGGTTTTGGAGAGACCCAGTACTTC
CASSLAGVGFGETQYF
>TRBJ2-5|.|13|TRBV7-2|.
TGTGCCAGCAGCTTAGTCAGCCAAGAGACCCAGTACTTC
CASSLVSQETQYF
>TRBJ2-2|TRBD2|16|TRBV4-1|.
TGCGCCAGCAGCCAAGGACTAGCCCTGAACACCGGGGAGCTGTTTTTT
CASSQGLALNTGELFF
>TRBJ2-3|.|16|TRBV9|.
TGTGCCAGCAGCGTAGTGCAGGGACCTAGCACAGATACGCAGTATTTT
CASSVVQGPSTDTQYF
>TRBJ2-7|TRBD2|17|TRBV30|.
TGTGCCTGGAGTGTTTCCGGGACTAGCGGGAGGGGCCACGAGCAGTACTTC
CAWSVSGTSGRGHEQYF
>TRBJ2-7|.|11|TRBV29-1|.
TGCAGCTCTAAGAATGGCTACGAGCAGTACTTC
CSSKNGYEQYF
>TRBJ1-1|.|12|TRBV5-1|.
TGCGCCAGCAAAGGCTCGGGCACTGAAGCTTTCTTT
CASKGSGTEAFF
>TRBJ1-1|TRBD1|15|TRBV6-5|hyperexpanded
TGTGCCAGCAGTTTACAGCCAGGGGGGATCCCTGAAGCTTTCTTT
CASSLQPGGIPEAFF
>TRBJ2-5|.|14|TRBV11-3|.
TGTGCCAGCAGCGGGGCGGAGCTACAAGAGACCCAGTACTTC
CASSGAELQETQYF
>TRBJ2-3|.|16|TRBV28|few
TGTGCCAGCAGTTTTCTTACAGGGATGATCGCAGATACGCAGTATTTT
CASSFLTGMIADTQYF
>TRBJ2-3|TRBD2|17|TRBV5-1|.
TGCGCCAGCAGCTCACGGACTAGCGGGGGATACACAGATACGCAGTATTTT
CASSSRTSGGYTDTQYF
>TRBJ2-3|.|15|TRBV11-3|.
TGTGCCAGCAGCTTAGCCTCAGGAAGCACAGATACGCAGTATTTT
CASSLASGSTDTQYF
>TRBJ2-7|.|11|TRBV13|.
TGTGCCAGCAGCATACACTACGAGCAGTACTTC
CASSIHYEQYF
>TRBJ1-2|.|12|TRBV2|.
TGTGCCGTACACAGGGACGACTATGGCTACACCTTC
CAVHRDDYGYTF
>TRBJ2-4|TRBD1|11|TRBV5-3|.
TGTGCCAGCGGACAGGGGCACATTCAGTACTTC
CASGQGHIQYF
>TRBJ2-1|TRBD2|15|TRBV29-1|.
TGCAGCGTTAACAGCGGGAGGATCCCCTTAAATGAGCAGTTCTTC
CSVNSGRIPLNEQFF
>TRBJ1-2|.|13|TRBV29-1|.
TGCAGCGTCCGACGGGCTGCTAACTATGGCTACACCTTC
CSVRRAANYGYTF
>TRBJ1-2|.|14|TRBV6-5|few
TGTGCCAGCAGCAGAGGAGCAGGCTCCTATGGCTACACCTTC
CASSRGAGSYGYTF
>TRBJ2-7|.|14|TRBV7-2|.
TGTGCCAGCAGCTTCTACAGGGTATCCTACGAGCAGTACTTC
CASSFYRVSYEQYF
>TRBJ2-7|.|14|TRBV5-1|.
TGCGCCAGCAGCTTTCATGACCCATTGGACGAGCAGTACTTC
CASSFHDPLDEQYF
>TRBJ2-2|.|16|TRBV5-6|.
TGTGCCAGCAGCTTGTCACACGACACTTACACCGGGGAGCTGTTTTTT
CASSLSHDTYTGELFF
>TRBJ1-1|.|15|TRBV4-1|.
TGCGCCAGCAGCCAAGCCGCCCTAGTGGACACTGAAGCTTTCTTT
CASSQAALVDTEAFF
>TRBJ1-2|.|17|TRBV9|.
TGTGCCAGCAGCGTAGGGGGAGAGGGGATCTCTATTTATGGCTACACCTTC
CASSVGGEGISIYGYTF
>TRBJ1-6|.|14|TRBV4-1|.
TGCGCCAGCAGCCAAGAGGGGGTACATTCACCCCTCCACTTT
CASSQEGVHSPLHF
>TRBJ1-2|TRBD1|16|TRBV7-8|.
TGTGCCAGCAGCTTCACAGGGGAGGTGGTTGCCTATGGCTACACCTTC
CASSFTGEVVAYGYTF
>TRBJ2-5|.|17|TRBV28|.
TGTGCCAGCAGCACGACTTTCCAGGGGCCGGGAGAAGAGACCCAGTACTTC
CASSTTFQGPGEETQYF
>TRBJ2-1|TRBD2|15|TRBV7-6|.
TGTGCCAGCAGCTTAACTAGCGGAAGCTCCAATGAGCAGTTCTTC
CASSLTSGSSNEQFF
>TRBJ2-3|TRBD2|19|TRBV5-1|.
TGCGCCAGCAGCTTGACGGGACTAGCGGGAGAGACTAGCACAGATACGCAGTATTTT
CASSLTGLAGETSTDTQYF
>TRBJ1-5|.|13|TRBV5-1|.
TGCGCCAGCAGCTTGGAAGGGTGGCAGCCCCAGCATTTT
CASSLEGWQPQHF
>TRBJ2-1|TRBD1|14|TRBV5-8|.
TGTGCCAGCAGCTTCCCGGGACAGGGAAATGAGCAGTTCTTC
CASSFPGQGNEQFF
>TRBJ2-5|TRBD2|18|TRBV10-3|.
TGTGCCATCAGTGGGGGGGGCTCGGGACTAGCGGGGGAAGAGACCCAGTACTTC
CAISGGGSGLAGEETQYF
>TRBJ2-7|.|14|TRBV4-1|.
TGCGCCAGCAGCGACATTGGGGGGATCTACGAGCAGTACTTC
CASSDIGGIYEQYF
>TRBJ2-3|TRBD2|17|TRBV2|.
TGTGCCAGCATCGCCCCCTCCCGGGACTACCTCACAGATACGCAGTATTTT
CASIAPSRDYLTDTQYF
>TRBJ2-1|.|12|TRBV29-1|.
TGCAGCGTTGTAGACTACAACAATGAGCAGTTCTTC
CSVVDYNNEQFF
>TRBJ2-7|.|16|TRBV4-1|.
TGCGCCAGCAGCCAAGCTGAAGGGGGTAGAGTCGACGAGCAGTACTTC
CASSQAEGGRVDEQYF
>TRBJ2-7|.|14|TRBV5-6|.
TGTGCCAGCAATAACGTCGGCGCTAACTACGAGCAGTACTTC
CASNNVGANYEQYF
>TRBJ2-1|TRBD2|15|TRBV7-9|.
TGTGCCAGCAGCTTAGCGGGAGGGCGTTACAATGAGCAGTTCTTC
CASSLAGGRYNEQFF
>TRBJ1-2|.|13|TRBV27|.
TGTGCCAGCAGTTTAGACTGGGGACATGGCTACACCTTC
CASSLDWGHGYTF
>TRBJ1-5|.|16|TRBV28|.
TGTGCCAGCAGTTTAGATGCGGACAGACTTGGGCAGCCCCAGCATTTT
CASSLDADRLGQPQHF
>TRBJ2-3|.|17|TRBV19|.
TGTGCCAGTAGTATCTGGGGGGCTGGTTCCAGGACAGATACGCAGTATTTT
CASSIWGAGSRTDTQYF
>TRBJ1-5|TRBD1|15|TRBV2|few
TGTGCCAGCAGGATTGGGGGACAGAGCAATCAGCCCCAGCATTTT
CASRIGGQSNQPQHF
>TRBJ2-5|TRBD2|15|TRBV6-5|once
TGTGCCAGCAGCCTTAGCGGGGGTTTCCAAGAGACCCAGTACTTC
CASSLSGGFQETQYF
>TRBJ2-7|TRBD1|13|TRBV11-2|.
TGTGCCAGCAGCGTTGGGACAGCGTACGAGCAGTACTTC
CASSVGTAYEQYF